These 14 T cell receptor beta chains were sequenced from one sample in a study of cytomegalovirus exposure and HLA in healthy donors. Vbeta (60) and Jbeta (13) primers were used in the PCR. This table comes from immunoSEQ multiplex PCR, and its TCRdb copy is limited to in-frame clones, with some not included. The sample holds around 62,000 clones, roughly 80% seen once. Source material: PBMCs. Source of these receptors: a woman younger than 45 in good health and CMV-seronegative.

The rearrangement uses TRBV5-1 and TRBJ2-3, with TRBD1 matching 10 bases. Germline lookup yields CDR1 SGHRS and CDR2 YFSETQ. With 0 bases clipped from V and 5 bases from J, the junction kept 6 bases outside the gene matches. The CDR3 runs to 16 residues. The CDR3 DNA is TGCGCCAGCAGCTTGGTTGCGGGACAGGGGTTAGATACGCAGTATTTT. Its protein product is CASSLVAGQGLDTQYF.

The rearrangement uses TRBV11-3 and TRBJ2-5; TRBD1 might be the D (5 bases). CDR3 length: 15 residues. Germline CDR1 is SGHNT and CDR2 is YENEEA. Trimming pared 5 bases from V and 3 bases from J, leaving 16 bases between. The CDR3 DNA reads as TGTGCCAGCAGCCCCGTACAGGCCTCGGAAGAGACCCAGTACTTC. This translates into CASSPVQASEETQYF.

The chain recombines TRBV30 with TRBJ2-7; TRBD1 might be the D (5 bases). Germline V gene lookup returns CDR1 GTSNPN and CDR2 SVGIG (reference sequence). The CDR3 is made up of 13 amino acids. V was pared by 4 bases and J by 2 bases, with 12 bases between. DNA for the CDR3: TGTGCCTGGAACGTCAAGGACACCTACGAGCAGTACTTC. Translation: CAWNVKDTYEQYF.

V and J are TRBV27 and TRBJ2-5; TRBD2 is a possible D gene (5 bases). The CDR3 covers 17 residues. Per germline, CDR1 MNHEY and CDR2 SMNVEV (reference sequence). Between the trimmed V and J ends, which lost 6 bases and 2 bases, there was a span of 22 bases. CDR3 protein: CASRPGGVSPVQETQYF. In nucleotides, the CDR3 is TGTGCCAGCAGGCCAGGAGGAGTTAGCCCTGTTCAAGAGACCCAGTACTTC.

The chain joins TRBV9 to TRBJ2-7; 7 positions agree with TRBD2. The CDR3 runs to 13 residues. Trimming took 7 bases from V and 0 from J; bases not matched to a gene: 4. Germline CDR1 SGDLS, CDR2 YYNGEE. The CDR3 region has the DNA TGTGCCAGCGGGGCGGGGGACTCCTACGAGCAGTACTTC. Protein product: CASGAGDSYEQYF. Supplemented by reference TRBV9 and TRBJ2-7, the full variable domain reads DSGVTQTPKHLITATGQRVTLRCSPRSGDLSVYWYQQSLDQGLQFLIQYYNGEERAKGNILERFSAQQFPDLHSELNLSSLELGDSALYFCASGAGDSYEQYFGPGTRLTVT.

The J gene is TRBJ2-1, the V gene TRBV19, with 10 bases matching TRBD1. This CDR3 contains 15 residues. The V segment lost 6 bases and the J segment 7 bases; nucleotides outside the gene matches: 9. Germline V CDR1 and CDR2: LNHDA, SQIVND (reference sequence). This CDR3 reads CASSLGGTGENEQFF. CDR3 sequence (DNA): TGTGCCAGTAGCTTGGGGGGGACAGGGGAAAATGAGCAGTTCTTC. Based on the CDR3 plus reference TRBV19 and TRBJ2-1, the full variable domain is DGGITQSPKYLFRKEGQNVTLSCEQNLNHDAMYWYRQDPGQGLRLIYYSQIVNDFQKGDIAEGYSVSREKKESFPLTVTSAQKNPTAFYLCASSLGGTGENEQFFGPGTRLTVL.

This clone has only one observation. This sequence joins TRBV7-2 and TRBJ1-5; D perhaps matches TRBD1 (5 bases). V lost 2 bases and J 3 bases, leaving 14 bases between the germline ends. The CDR3 runs to 16 residues. CDR1 is SGHTA, CDR2 FQGNSA, per germline. CDR3 amino acids: CASSLQAGPSNQPQHF. The CDR3 DNA is TGTGCCAGCAGCTTACAGGCAGGGCCCTCCAATCAGCCCCAGCATTTT.

The J gene is TRBJ1-2, the V gene TRBV2, with D possibly being TRBD1 (6 bases). Trimming took off 6 bases at V and 6 bases at J, with 11 bases between the two ends. This CDR3 is built from 12 residues. Germline-derived CDR1 and CDR2 are SNHLY and FYNNEI. CDR3 region: CASRAQGNGYTF. In DNA form, the CDR3 reads TGTGCCAGCAGGGCACAGGGAAATGGCTACACCTTC. Full variable domain (outside the CDR3, taken from reference TRBV2 and TRBJ1-2): EPEVTQTPSHQVTQMGQEVILRCVPISNHLYFYWYRQILGQKVEFLVSFYNNEISEKSEIFDDQFSVERPDGSNFTLKIRSTKLEDSAMYFCASRAQGNGYTFGSGTRLTVV.

The chain links TRBV18 to TRBJ1-2, with 10 bases lining up with TRBD1. Per the germline V gene, CDR1 is KGHSH and CDR2 is LQKENI. V shed 4 bases and J 4 bases; nucleotides not matched to a gene: 6. The CDR3 spans 15 residues. CDR3 sequence reads: CASSHGTGEGYGYTF. DNA of the CDR3: TGTGCCAGCTCACACGGGACAGGGGAAGGCTATGGCTACACCTTC. Drawing the rest from reference TRBV18 and TRBJ1-2, the complete variable domain is NAGVMQNPRHLVRRRGQEARLRCSPMKGHSHVYWYRQLPEEGLKFMVYLQKENIIDESGMPKERFSAEFPKEGPSILRIQQVVRGDSAAYFCASSHGTGEGYGYTFGSGTRLTVV.

The V call is TRBV19, the J call TRBJ2-1, with D uncertain. From germline, CDR1 is LNHDA and CDR2 SQIVND (reference sequence). Deletions cut 7 bases from V and 6 bases from J, with 7 bases between. The CDR3 is 11 amino acids. CDR3 nucleotide sequence: TGTGCCAGTACTCTTTCCAATGAGCAGTTCTTC. Translated: CASTLSNEQFF. The full variable domain, in which reference TRBV19 and TRBJ2-1 provide the parts outside the CDR3, is DGGITQSPKYLFRKEGQNVTLSCEQNLNHDAMYWYRQDPGQGLRLIYYSQIVNDFQKGDIAEGYSVSREKKESFPLTVTSAQKNPTAFYLCASTLSNEQFFGPGTRLTVL.

The rearrangement joins TRBV4-1 to TRBJ1-2, with 9 bases aligning to TRBD1. The germline CDR1 and CDR2 sequences are MGHRA and YSYEKL. The CDR3 covers 14 residues. Losses at the gene ends were 4 bases for V and 5 bases for J; bases not matched to a gene: 5. This chain's CDR3 is CASSLRDRDYGYTF. In DNA form, the CDR3 reads TGCGCCAGCAGCCTCCGGGACAGGGATTATGGCTACACCTTC.

J is TRBJ2-1 and V is TRBV18; 11 nucleotides agree with TRBD2. Germline assignment: CDR1 KGHSH and CDR2 LQKENI. J lost 0 bases, V lost 3 bases, and 4 bases had no gene match. This CDR3 has 17 residues. CDR3: CASSPLAGGNSYNEQFF. The CDR3 nucleotides are TGTGCCAGCTCACCCCTAGCGGGGGGTAACTCCTACAATGAGCAGTTCTTC.

In this sample, this clone turned up a few times. The V call is TRBV18, the J call TRBJ2-7; no reliable D call. CDR1 is KGHSH, CDR2 LQKENI, per germline. Trimming took 2 bases from V and 2 from J, leaving 13 bases between them. CDR3 length equals 15 residues. DNA of the CDR3: TGTGCCAGCTCACCATATATCACAGAGACCTACGAGCAGTACTTC. Its translation is CASSPYITETYEQYF.

The genes are TRBV11-2 and TRBJ2-5; 8 bases are shared with TRBD1. This CDR3 spans 15 amino acids. CDR1 is SGHAT and CDR2 is FQNNGV in the germline V gene. Trimming took 5 bases from V and 2 from J; bases not matched to a gene: 7. The CDR3 nucleotides read TGTGCCAGCAGCGACAGGGACAGGAGGCAAGAGACCCAGTACTTC. Amino acids: CASSDRDRRQETQYF. The full variable domain, in which reference TRBV11-2 and TRBJ2-5 provide the parts outside the CDR3, is EAGVAQSPRYKIIEKRQSVAFWCNPISGHATLYWYQQILGQGPKLLIQFQNNGVVDDSQLPKDRFSAERLKGVDSTLKIQPAKLEDSAVYLCASSDRDRRQETQYFGPGTRLLVL.